This T cell receptor (beta chain) was captured by sequencing in a study of Graves' ophthalmopathy and Graves' hyperthyroidism. Study-wide context: Being free of ophthalmopathy for 18 months of follow-up defined stable hyperthyroidism. Study results and limitations: Most expanded thyroid clonotypes above 0.001 frequency also appeared in blood.

In the case of this clonotype: Its specificity is not known.

The CDR3 covers 15 residues. V was pared by 7 bases and J by 4 bases, with 8 bases of the junction left unmatched. Germline assignment: CDR1 MNHEY and CDR2 SVGEGT. Amplification of the TCR beta CDR3 regions used RNA transcripts (as template). First-round RT-PCR employed HTBI primers, with a second-round multiplex PCR after it. TCRdb re-called the multiplex PCR reads with MiXCR, one entry per CDR3 protein. The sample holds 900,000 to 1,200,000 distinct CDR3 sequences; roughly 35% are singletons and the top ten take over 8.5%. Other autoimmune disease, uncontrolled infection, pregnancy and lactation led to exclusion. The diagnostic workup employed clinical symptoms, serum thyroxine, TRAb, thyroid ultrasound and orbital computed tomography.

This sequence originates from an adult man with Graves' hyperthyroidism. The specimen sequenced was peripheral blood or thyroid tissue (not recorded which). This sequence joins TRBV6-2 or TRBV6-3 and TRBJ1-5, with 9 nucleotides matching TRBD1. CDR3 loop: CASTTTGGANQPQHF. The CDR3, as DNA: TGTGCCAGCACTACAACAGGGGGCGCGAATCAGCCCCAGCATTTT.